This entry lists 7 T cell receptor beta chains sequenced from one sample in a study of blood T cell repertoires in COVID-19. The protocol was immunoSEQ multiplex PCR, while the TCRdb copy is restricted to in-frame clones and leaves out a portion. Among roughly 56,000 clones, over 75% were seen once, and the ten largest hold 10%. Sequenced: peripheral blood. The source of these receptors is a human donor in a cohort sampled during active COVID-19.

The J gene is TRBJ2-3, the V gene TRBV24-1, with a weak D call TRBD2 (5 bases). In germline, CDR1 is KGHDR, CDR2 SFDVKD. V shed 0 bases and J shed 0 bases, with 6 bases lying between them. The CDR3 runs to 15 residues. The CDR3 region has the DNA TGTGCCACCAGTGATTTGCGGACTAGCACAGATACGCAGTATTTT. It is translated as CATSDLRTSTDTQYF.

The table lists this clone with a count of one. The chain links TRBV27 to TRBJ1-2; D perhaps matches TRBD1 (6 bases). The CDR3 loop spans 12 amino acids. The germline gives CDR1 MNHEY, CDR2 SMNVEV (reference sequence). The V end lost 6 bases, the J end lost 6 bases, and 11 bases lay between the germline ends. As DNA, the CDR3 is TGTGCCAGCAGCTCAGGGGTTGATGGCTACACCTTC. This translates into CASSSGVDGYTF.

To note about this clone: The junction departs from germline at one end; a sequencing error may be responsible. The J gene is TRBJ1-3, the V gene TRBV5-1; 8 nucleotides match TRBD1. The CDR3 has 15 amino acids. Germline V CDR1 and CDR2: SGHRS, YFSETQ. In nucleotides, the CDR3 is TGCGCGAGCAGAACAGGGGGAATCTCTGGAAACACCATATATTTT. Its protein product is CASRTGGISGNTIYF.

This clone was seen once. The chain is built from TRBV28 and TRBJ2-7; 8 bases map to TRBD1. Germline-derived CDR1 and CDR2 are MDHEN and SYDVKM. The CDR3 runs 16 residues. V trimming: 8 bases; J trimming: 2 bases; junction bases outside the gene matches: 14. This CDR3 reads CASLSPRGTGAYEQYF. The CDR3 DNA reads as TGTGCCAGCCTCTCCCCCCGAGGGACAGGAGCCTACGAGCAGTACTTC.

The CDR3 DNA sequence: TGTGCCAGCAGTGAATGGGCGGGGAACTACAATGAGCAGTTCTTC. Translated: CASSEWAGNYNEQFF. The chain couples TRBV25-1 to TRBJ2-1, with D perhaps TRBD2 (6 bases). V lost 1 base, J lost 3 bases, and 10 bases lay in between. Germline V gene data show CDR1 as MGHDK and CDR2 as SYGVNS. The CDR3 is made up of 15 amino acids.

The V call is TRBV5-4, the J call TRBJ1-2, with D unclear. The germline V and J ends were trimmed by 4 bases and 2 bases, with 12 bases remaining between them. Germline assignment: CDR1 SGHNT and CDR2 YYREEE (reference sequence). There are 14 residues in the CDR3. The CDR3 sequence is CASSPSYSNYGYTF. The CDR3 coding sequence is TGTGCCAGCAGCCCCTCTTACTCGAACTATGGCTACACCTTC.

This clone was detected a few times. The chain recombines TRBV5-1 with TRBJ2-5; the match to TRBD1 covers 7 bases. Per germline, CDR1 SGHRS and CDR2 YFSETQ. The V and J ends lost 4 bases and 5 bases, in that order; junction bases with no gene match: 11. The CDR3 sequence is 15 residues long. CDR3 nucleotides: TGCGCCAGCAGCAGCAGGACAGGAGTTGAGGAGACCCAGTACTTC. This gives the protein CASSSRTGVEETQYF.